This TCR beta chain was sequenced for a study of blood T cell repertoires in COVID-19. Study-wide context: Samples taken during acute and convalescent COVID-19 were collected in the United States, Italy and Spain.

CDR1 and CDR2 from the germline V gene are MGHRA and YSYEKL. The CDR3 runs 14 residues. V shed 8 bases, J shed 3 bases, and the junction held 9 bases outside the gene matches. Clones were read by immunoSEQ multiplex PCR, and TCRdb kept only the in-frame ones, dropping some. This sample carries about 64,000 clones, 88% of them seen once, and the ten largest clones take 10%. The origin of this receptor is a woman in her 40s who had recovered from COVID-19. Sequenced sample: PBMCs or T cells enriched from blood (not recorded which). The rearrangement uses TRBV4-1 and TRBJ2-5; 7 positions agree with TRBD1. CDR3 amino acids: CASRMTGFEETQYF. CDR3 bases: TGCGCCAGCCGCATGACAGGGTTTGAAGAGACCCAGTACTTC.